This T cell receptor beta chain is from a study of T-cell memory formation after mild COVID-19. Overall study results and limits: The study detected some responding clones in pre-infection memory, suggesting cross-reactive memory joined. Among CD4+ contracting clones, most were CM and EM, and CD8+ ones EMRA.

Constant-segment primers and 5'RACE yielded cDNA libraries for TCR alpha and TCR beta, each carrying sample barcodes and UMIs. TCRdb itself ran the 5' RACE reads through MiXCR, one entry per CDR3 protein. The data hold about 560,000 distinct CDR3 sequences, with 17% observed a single time. Losses at the gene ends were 1 base for V and 6 bases for J; bases not matched to a gene: 12. The CDR3 has 17 residues. CDR1 is SQVTM, CDR2 ANQGSEA, per germline. There are a few counts of this clonotype. Its specificity is unknown. This receptor was obtained from an adult woman who had mild COVID-19 (a few samples of this study predate the infection). Cell type and time point are not known. Sequencing input: PBMCs or a T cell subset sorted from them (not recorded which). The rearrangement links TRBV29-1 to TRBJ2-1; 10 bases align to TRBD1. This CDR3 is CSVEGSRWDRGFNEQFF. For the CDR3, the DNA is TGCAGCGTTGAAGGTAGTAGATGGGACAGGGGATTCAATGAGCAGTTCTTC.